The 4 T cell receptor beta chains below come from one sample, sequenced in a study of T cells in Graves' hyperthyroidism and ophthalmopathy. RNA transcripts gave rise to amplified TCR beta CDR3 regions. During a first-round RT-PCR of the TCR CDR3, the HTBI primer set was used. TCRdb redid the calling of the multiplex PCR reads with MiXCR, one entry per CDR3 protein. The data contain hundreds of thousands of distinct CDR3 sequences, about an eighth of them singletons. Sequencing was performed on blood. These receptor sequences come from a man between 45 and 60 years old with Graves' ophthalmopathy.

In its sample, this clonotype was seen many times. The rearrangement joins TRBV29-1 to TRBJ1-1, with a weak D call TRBD1 (5 bases). CDR1 and CDR2 (germline): SQVTM, ANQGSEA. Trimming cost V 5 bases and J 2 bases, with 12 bases left between them. CDR3 size: 13 residues. CDR3 nucleotide sequence: TGCAGCGTTTCCCAGGGTCCCAACACTGAAGCTTTCTTT. Protein product: CSVSQGPNTEAFF.

This clonotype was found a few times. This rearrangement joins TRBV10-3 to TRBJ2-2, with D hard to call. This CDR3 has 13 residues. V shed 2 bases and J shed 4 bases, with 5 bases lying between them. Germline V gene data show CDR1 as ENHRY and CDR2 as SYGVKD. The CDR3 loop reads CAISEGVTGELFF. The CDR3 region has the DNA TGTGCCATCAGTGAGGGGGTCACCGGGGAGCTGTTTTTT.

This clonotype was detected ten times or more. The CDR3 loop reads CASSVTSSSNQPQHF. The CDR3, as DNA: TGTGCCAGCAGCGTGACATCATCAAGCAATCAGCCCCAGCATTTT. V gene TRBV12-3 or TRBV12-4 combines with J gene TRBJ1-5; D call uncertain. The CDR3 extends over 15 amino acids. V gave up 6 bases and J gave up 1 base, with 13 bases separating them.

A few counts support this clonotype. The chain uses TRBV28 and TRBJ2-7; D remains unclear. Germline-derived CDR1 and CDR2 are MDHEN and SYDVKM. The CDR3 has 13 residues. The V and J ends lost 6 bases and 0 bases respectively, with 9 bases between them. Written as DNA, the CDR3 is TGTGCCAGCAGGATGCGAAGCTCCTACGAGCAGTACTTC. It translates to CASRMRSSYEQYF.